This note documents a single T cell receptor (beta chain) sequence. Its antigen is not identified. This specimen belongs to a study of T cells in Graves' hyperthyroidism and ophthalmopathy. Study-level results: Most clonotypes expanded in the thyroid (above 0.001) were also present in blood. In simple terms, a model built on 13 V-J features told ophthalmopathy apart from stable hyperthyroidism.

V trimming: 6 bases; J trimming: 7 bases; junction bases outside the gene matches: 9. The CDR3 is 13 residues long. The germline V gene encodes CDR1 SEHNR and CDR2 FQNEAQ (reference sequence). TCR beta CDR3 regions were amplified from RNA. A set of HTBI primers served as the primers for a first-round RT-PCR of the TCR CDR3. MiXCR, run by TCRdb on the multiplex PCR reads, gives a single entry per CDR3 protein. The sample includes about 510,000 distinct CDR3 sequences, roughly 45% of them seen just once. Exclusions: uncontrolled infection, other autoimmune disease, pregnancy, lactation. This chain connects TRBV7-9 to TRBJ2-7, with 7 bases fitting TRBD2. This receptor was taken from an adult woman with Graves' disease, either hyperthyroidism or ophthalmopathy (not recorded which). The source material was peripheral blood or thyroid tissue (not recorded which). The CDR3 coding sequence is TGTGCCAGCAGTCCCCGGGGGGTACGGGAGCAGTACTTC. This translates into CASSPRGVREQYF.